This T cell receptor (beta chain) was profiled in a study of monozygotic twins with inflammatory bowel disease. For every TCR library, roughly 3,600 ng of total RNA was used. TCRdb re-called the 5' RACE reads; every CDR3 protein appears as one record, without DNA. The sample data list about 450,000 distinct CDR3 sequences. The CDR3 sequence is 15 residues long. Germline V gene sequence: CDR1 SGHRS, CDR2 YFSETQ. Sample: blood. This receptor was obtained from a human donor with ulcerative colitis or Crohn's disease, or a healthy co-twin of an affected twin (not recorded which). The chain employs TRBV5-1 and TRBJ1-6; TCRdb proposes TRBD1, but this gene call is untestable without DNA. CDR3 residues: CASSLEGQGFSPLHF. Drawing the rest from reference TRBV5-1 and TRBJ1-6, the complete variable domain is KAGVTQTPRYLIKTRGQQVTLSCSPISGHRSVSWYQQTPGQGLQFLFEYFSETQRNKGNFPGRFSGRQFSNSRSEMNVSTLELGDSALYLCASSLEGQGFSPLHFGNGTRLTVT.